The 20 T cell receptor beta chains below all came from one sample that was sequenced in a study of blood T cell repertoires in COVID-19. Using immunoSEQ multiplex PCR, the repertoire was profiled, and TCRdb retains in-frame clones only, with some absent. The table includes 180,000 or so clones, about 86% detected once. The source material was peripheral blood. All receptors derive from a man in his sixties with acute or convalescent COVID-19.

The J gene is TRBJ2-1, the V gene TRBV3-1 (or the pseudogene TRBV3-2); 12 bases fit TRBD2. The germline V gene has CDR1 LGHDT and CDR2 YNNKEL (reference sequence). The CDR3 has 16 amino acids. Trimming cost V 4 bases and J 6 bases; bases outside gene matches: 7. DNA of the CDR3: TGTGCCAGCAGCCCCTCGGGACTAGCGGGTACCAATGAGCAGTTCTTC. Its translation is CASSPSGLAGTNEQFF.

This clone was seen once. The CDR3 nucleotides read TGTGCCAGCAGTTTACCCCAGGGGGGCTCTGGAAACACCATATATTTT. This translates into CASSLPQGGSGNTIYF. This chain joins TRBV28 and TRBJ1-3; 7 nucleotides agree with TRBD1. This CDR3 is 16 amino acids long. Germline CDR1 reads MDHEN; CDR2 reads SYDVKM. After removal of 2 bases from V and 0 bases from J, the junction contained 4 bases not matched to a gene.

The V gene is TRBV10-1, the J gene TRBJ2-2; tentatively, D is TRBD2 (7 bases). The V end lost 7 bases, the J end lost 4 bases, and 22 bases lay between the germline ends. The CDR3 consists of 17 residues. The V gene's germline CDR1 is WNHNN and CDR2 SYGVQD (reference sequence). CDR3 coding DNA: TGCGCCAGCACCGAGGGTCGGGGGGCGAAATCCACCGGGGAGCTGTTTTTT. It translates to CASTEGRGAKSTGELFF.

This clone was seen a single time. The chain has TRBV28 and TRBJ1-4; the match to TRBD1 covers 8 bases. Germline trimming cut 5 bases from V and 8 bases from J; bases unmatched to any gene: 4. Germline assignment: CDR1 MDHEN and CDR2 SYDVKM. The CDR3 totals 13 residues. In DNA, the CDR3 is TGTGCCAGCAGTCCAGGGGGCGAAGAAAAACTGTTTTTT. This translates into CASSPGGEEKLFF.

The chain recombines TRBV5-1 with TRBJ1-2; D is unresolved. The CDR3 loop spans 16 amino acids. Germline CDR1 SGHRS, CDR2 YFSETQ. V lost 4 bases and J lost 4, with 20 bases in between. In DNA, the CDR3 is TGCGCCAGCAGCCTCGGGAACACGAGAACGTTCTATGGCTACACCTTC. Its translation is CASSLGNTRTFYGYTF.

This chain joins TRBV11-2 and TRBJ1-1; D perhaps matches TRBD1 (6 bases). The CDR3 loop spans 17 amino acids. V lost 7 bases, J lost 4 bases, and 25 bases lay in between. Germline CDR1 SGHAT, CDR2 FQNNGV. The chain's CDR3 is CASNLGVGGAGSTEAFF. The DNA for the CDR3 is TGTGCCAGCAACCTAGGGGTTGGGGGCGCTGGGAGCACTGAAGCTTTCTTT.

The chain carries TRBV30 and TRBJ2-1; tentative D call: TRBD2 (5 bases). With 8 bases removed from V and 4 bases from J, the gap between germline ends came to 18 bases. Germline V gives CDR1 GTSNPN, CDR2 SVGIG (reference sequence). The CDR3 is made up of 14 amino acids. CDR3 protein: CARSGEKGYNEQFF. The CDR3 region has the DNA TGTGCCCGAAGTGGGGAGAAAGGTTACAATGAGCAGTTCTTC.

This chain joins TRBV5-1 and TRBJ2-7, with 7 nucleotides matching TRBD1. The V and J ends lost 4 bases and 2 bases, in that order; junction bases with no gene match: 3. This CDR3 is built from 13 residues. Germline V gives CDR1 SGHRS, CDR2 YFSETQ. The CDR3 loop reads CASSTGDPYEQYF. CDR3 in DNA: TGCGCCAGCAGCACAGGGGATCCCTACGAGCAGTACTTC.

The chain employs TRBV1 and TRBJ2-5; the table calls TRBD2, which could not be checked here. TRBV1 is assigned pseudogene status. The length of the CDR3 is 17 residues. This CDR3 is CTSSQPTSGDSQETQYF. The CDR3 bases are TGCACCAGCAGCCAACCTACTAGCGGGGACTCCCAAGAGACCCAGTACTTC.

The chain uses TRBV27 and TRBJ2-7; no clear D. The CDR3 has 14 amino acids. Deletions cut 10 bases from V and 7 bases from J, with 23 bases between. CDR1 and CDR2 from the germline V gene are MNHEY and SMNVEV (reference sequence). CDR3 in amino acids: CATRYRLVEPEQYF. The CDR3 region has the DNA TGTGCCACCAGATATCGGCTAGTCGAGCCGGAGCAGTACTTC.

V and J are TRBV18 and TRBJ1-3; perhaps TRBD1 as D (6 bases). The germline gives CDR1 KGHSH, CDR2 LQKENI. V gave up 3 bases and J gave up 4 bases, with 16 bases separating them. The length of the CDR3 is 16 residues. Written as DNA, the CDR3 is TGTGCCAGCTCACCCGCCGCGCAGGGGTCGGGAAACACCATATATTTT. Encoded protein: CASSPAAQGSGNTIYF.

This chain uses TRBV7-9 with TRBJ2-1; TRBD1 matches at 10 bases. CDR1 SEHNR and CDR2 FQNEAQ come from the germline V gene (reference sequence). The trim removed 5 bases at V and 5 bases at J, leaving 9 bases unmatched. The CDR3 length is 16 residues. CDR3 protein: CASSPRQGAVDNEQFF. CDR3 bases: TGTGCCAGCAGCCCTAGACAGGGGGCAGTTGACAATGAGCAGTTCTTC.

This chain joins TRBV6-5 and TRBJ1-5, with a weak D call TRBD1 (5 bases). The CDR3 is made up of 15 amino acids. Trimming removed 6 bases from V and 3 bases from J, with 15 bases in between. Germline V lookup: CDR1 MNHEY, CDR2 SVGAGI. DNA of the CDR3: TGTGCCAGCAGCGCCGGGGGGGGTTACAATCAGCCCCAGCATTTT. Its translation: CASSAGGGYNQPQHF.

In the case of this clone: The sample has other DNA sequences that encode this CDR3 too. The CDR3 loop is CSVGTGDSYEQYF. CDR3 nucleotide sequence: TGCAGCGTGGGGACAGGGGATTCCTACGAGCAGTACTTC. This chain links TRBV29-1 with TRBJ2-7, with 10 bases lining up with TRBD1. The V gene end was trimmed by 6 bases and the J gene end by 1 base; junction bases not matched to a gene: 3. CDR3 length: 13 amino acids. Per the germline V gene, CDR1 is SQVTM and CDR2 is ANQGSEA.

CDR3 protein: CASSLTGAGYTF. CDR3 coding DNA: TGTGCCAGCAGCCTGACAGGGGCCGGCTACACCTTC. The chain couples TRBV7-9 to TRBJ1-2, with TRBD1 matching 8 bases. V lost 5 bases and J lost 8; bases outside the gene matches: 4. Germline loops: CDR1 SEHNR, CDR2 FQNEAQ (reference sequence). The CDR3 length is 12 residues.

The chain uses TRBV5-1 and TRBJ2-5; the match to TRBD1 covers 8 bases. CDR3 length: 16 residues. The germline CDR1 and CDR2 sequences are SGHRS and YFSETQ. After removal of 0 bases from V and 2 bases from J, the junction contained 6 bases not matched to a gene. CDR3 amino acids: CASSLGGQASQETQYF. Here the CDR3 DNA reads TGCGCCAGCAGCTTGGGGGGACAGGCCTCTCAAGAGACCCAGTACTTC.

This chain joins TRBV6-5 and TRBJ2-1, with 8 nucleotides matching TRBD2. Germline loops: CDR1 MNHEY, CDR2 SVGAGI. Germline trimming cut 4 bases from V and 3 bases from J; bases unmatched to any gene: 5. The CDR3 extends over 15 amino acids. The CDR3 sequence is CASSSISGIYNEQFF. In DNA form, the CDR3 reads TGTGCCAGCAGTTCCATTAGCGGGATCTACAATGAGCAGTTCTTC.

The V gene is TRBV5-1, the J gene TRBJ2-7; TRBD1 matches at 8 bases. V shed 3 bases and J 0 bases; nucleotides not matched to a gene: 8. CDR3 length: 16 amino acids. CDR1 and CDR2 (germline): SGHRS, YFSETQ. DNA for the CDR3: TGCGCCAGCAGCTCAACAGGGGGGACGGGCTCCTACGAGCAGTACTTC. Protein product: CASSSTGGTGSYEQYF.

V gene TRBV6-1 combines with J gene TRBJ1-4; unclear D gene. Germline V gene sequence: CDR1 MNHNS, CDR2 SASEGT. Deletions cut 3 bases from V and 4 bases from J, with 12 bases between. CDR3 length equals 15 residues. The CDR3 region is CASSDRGRGNEKLFF. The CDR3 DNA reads TGTGCCAGCAGTGACCGGGGTCGGGGTAATGAAAAACTGTTTTTT.

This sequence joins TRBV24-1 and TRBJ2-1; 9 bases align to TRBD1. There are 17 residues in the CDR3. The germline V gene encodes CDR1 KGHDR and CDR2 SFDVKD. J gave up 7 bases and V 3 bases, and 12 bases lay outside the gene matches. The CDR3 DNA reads TGTGCCACCAGTGATCCGGGACAGGGTGTGCGGGGAAATGAGCAGTTCTTC. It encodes CATSDPGQGVRGNEQFF.